This entry concerns a single T cell receptor beta chain. Its antigen has not been determined. At one end the junction does not follow the germline gene, possibly because of a read error. The TCR beta CDR3 regions were amplified from RNA transcripts. The TCR CDR3 was subjected to a first round of RT-PCR using the HTBI primer set and the Qiagen OneStep RT-PCR kit. The libraries were constructed in a second round of multiplex PCR and then size-selected and purified. Sequencing of the libraries was done on an Illumina HiSeq2000 using paired-end 100 bp reads. For the original study's pipeline: SOAPnuke was used to process the raw data, with reads discarded if the reads contained adapters or uncalled bases, had a mean Phred below 15, or lacked an exact constant-primer or identifier match. High-quality paired reads were merged using COPE v1.2.5, and each unique nucleotide sequence was defined as a clonotype. MiTCR v1.1 was used to align the clonotypes against IMGT TRBV, TRBD and TRBJ reference segments. The analysis included only V-J combinations with a frequency above 0.0001, which together covered 99% to 99.2% of the repertoires. A TCS score was defined as the ratio of F50 (clonal expansion) to E x V (chaos), with BLOSUM62-based TCRdist applied between CDR3 peptides within each V-J. Welch's t-statistics and random forest reduced 500 to 650 V-J features to 10 to 15, which were used in a naive Bayes classifier (R e1071). TCRdb trimmed public reads at Q25 via fastp, called clones via MiXCR and kept in-frame beta chains. When rows share a CDR3 protein, they turn into one entry using the most common DNA and genes. In this record, the V and J calls reflect TCRdb's handling and not the investigators' own analysis. Across this sample there are about 600,000 distinct CDR3 sequences, with about 16% seen only once. The top ten constitute roughly 3.3% of the sample.

Ophthalmopathy patients had moderately to severely active disease, Clinical Activity Score of at least 3, NOSPECS grade of at least 4, and duration under 3 months. Any patient with an uncontrolled infection, another autoimmune disease, pregnancy or lactation was excluded. Diagnoses were established on the basis of clinical symptoms, serum thyroxine and TRAb, thyroid ultrasound, and orbital computed tomography. PBMCs were isolated from approximately 10 ml of fresh peripheral blood by Ficoll-Paque density gradient centrifugation. Trizol reagent was used to extract total RNA, and RNA quality was then checked on an Agilent 2100 Bioanalyzer. This sample was included in a study of T cells in Graves' hyperthyroidism and ophthalmopathy (dated by TCRdb to the late 2010s). For the study in its entirety: Peripheral blood was sampled at the time of initial diagnosis, prior to any treatment. To identify distinguishing TCR V-J signatures, a discovery cohort of 100 patients was used, comprising some 43 with Graves' ophthalmopathy and approximately 57 with stable Graves' hyperthyroidism. Whether ophthalmopathy could be predicted prospectively was tested in an independent validation cohort made up of about 20 hyperthyroidism patients plus 17 patients who later progressed to ophthalmopathy. The 100 discovery patients were divided at random into training and test sets in a 7:3 ratio. The study also compared thyroid tissue and blood T-cell repertoires from more than five Graves' hyperthyroidism patients. Following sampling, methimazole starting at 30 mg daily was given to hyperthyroidism patients, and high-dose intravenous methylprednisolone was given to ophthalmopathy patients. The paper describes TCR Vbeta CDR3 sequencing of some 130 peripheral blood samples, made up of 43 ophthalmopathy patients, around 73 hyperthyroidism patients and 17 progressor patients.

The paper as a whole reports these results and caveats: In cross-validation, a model built on a 13 V-J signature told ophthalmopathy apart from stable hyperthyroidism with 85% to 90% sensitivity and around 84% specificity, and in testing the same model reached 80%/75%. Sample size was not statistically predetermined, and blinding of investigators to group allocation was not performed. In validation, the model predicted progression to ophthalmopathy with approximately 71% sensitivity and roughly 72% specificity, a median of about 6 months before onset. Most expanded thyroid clonotypes (frequency above 0.001) were also detected in blood, suggesting blood repertoires may reflect thyroid immune responses.

The TCR comes from a woman in her forties with Graves' ophthalmopathy. The source material was blood.

The DNA sequence is as follows: TGTGCCAGCAGCTTGGCAGTCTCTGGGGCCAACGTCCTGACTTTC. It translates as CASSLAVSGANVLTF. The chain joins TRBV5-1 to TRBJ2-6; the D gene remains uncertain. The CDR3 sequence holds 15 residues, the cysteine and phenylalanine included. Just the 45-base CDR3 DNA is kept, in frame starting at base 1. CDR1 and CDR2 are read off the germline V gene as SGHRS and YFSETQ.